Listed below are T cell receptor beta chains from one sample, sequenced in a study of OX40 agonist ivuxolimab in advanced cancers. Clones were sequenced by immunoSEQ multiplex PCR, and TCRdb holds only the in-frame ones, with some missing. The table records about 71,000 clones, 78% of them present only once. This sample comprised CD4+ or CD8+ T cells sorted from blood, obtained in a trial of the OX40 agonist ivuxolimab. Source of these receptors: an adult with an advanced solid tumor such as melanoma, head and neck, liver or kidney cancer. Each CDR3 is given with its conserved first and last residue. Each record gives: V gene, D gene, clone size, J gene, CDR3 DNA, CDR3 protein. The D gene is left open where the match is weak. Part of the rows lack a size; the others show once, few, many or a class for expanded clones.

V gene: TRBV29-1; D gene: .; clone size: .; J gene: TRBJ2-7; CDR3 DNA: TGCAGCGTTGGCGTTAGGACACCAGGAGGCGAGCAGTACTTC; CDR3 protein: CSVGVRTPGGEQYF
V gene: TRBV7-9; D gene: .; clone size: .; J gene: TRBJ1-1; CDR3 DNA: TGTGCCAGCAGCTTATCGCAGGGACAAGGAGAAGCTTTCTTT; CDR3 protein: CASSLSQGQGEAFF
V gene: TRBV19; D gene: .; clone size: .; J gene: TRBJ2-5; CDR3 DNA: TGTGCCAGTAGTATAACCCCGGGTGGACGCGAGACCCAGTACTTC; CDR3 protein: CASSITPGGRETQYF
V gene: TRBV7-9; D gene: .; clone size: .; J gene: TRBJ2-3; CDR3 DNA: TGTGCCAGCATCAAGGACTCCCCCGCAGATACGCAGTATTTT; CDR3 protein: CASIKDSPADTQYF
V gene: TRBV12-2; D gene: .; clone size: .; J gene: TRBJ1-2; CDR3 DNA: TGTGCAAGTCGCCTTGGACAGGGGAATGGTTCGCACTATGGCTACACCTTC; CDR3 protein: CASRLGQGNGSHYGYTF
V gene: TRBV7-9; D gene: TRBD1; clone size: once; J gene: TRBJ1-4; CDR3 DNA: TGTGCCAGCACAGACAGGGATAGTGAAAAACTGTTTTTT; CDR3 protein: CASTDRDSEKLFF
V gene: TRBV4-1; D gene: .; clone size: few; J gene: TRBJ1-1; CDR3 DNA: TGCGCCAGCAGCCAAGGTGGAGGGGGTCGTGAGGCTTTCTTT; CDR3 protein: CASSQGGGGREAFF
V gene: TRBV5-1; D gene: TRBD2; clone size: few; J gene: TRBJ2-7; CDR3 DNA: TGCGCCAGCAGCCCCCTGAGCGGGGGCTACTACGAGCAGTACTTC; CDR3 protein: CASSPLSGGYYEQYF
V gene: TRBV5-1; D gene: TRBD1; clone size: .; J gene: TRBJ2-2; CDR3 DNA: TGCGCCAGCAGCTTGGAGGGACAGGGGAACACCGGGGAGCTGTTTTTT; CDR3 protein: CASSLEGQGNTGELFF
V gene: TRBV15; D gene: TRBD1; clone size: .; J gene: TRBJ1-4; CDR3 DNA: TGTGCCACCAGCAGGGACAGGGGAGGGGAAAAACTGTTTTTT; CDR3 protein: CATSRDRGGEKLFF
V gene: TRBV5-4; D gene: TRBD1; clone size: .; J gene: TRBJ1-2; CDR3 DNA: TGTGCCAGCAGCGATCAGGGGGTGGAGTCCTACACCTTC; CDR3 protein: CASSDQGVESYTF
V gene: TRBV9; D gene: .; clone size: .; J gene: TRBJ1-2; CDR3 DNA: TGTGCCAGCAGCGTAAGGGGGAATGGCTACACCTTC; CDR3 protein: CASSVRGNGYTF
V gene: TRBV7-2; D gene: TRBD2; clone size: .; J gene: TRBJ2-1; CDR3 DNA: TGTGCCAGCAGCCCGTGGGGACTAGCGGGGTACAATGAGCAGTTCTTC; CDR3 protein: CASSPWGLAGYNEQFF
V gene: TRBV7-2; D gene: .; clone size: .; J gene: TRBJ1-2; CDR3 DNA: TGTGCCAGCAGCTTAGACGGGGGGATTGGCTATGGCTACACCTTC; CDR3 protein: CASSLDGGIGYGYTF
V gene: TRBV7-6; D gene: .; clone size: once; J gene: TRBJ1-3; CDR3 DNA: TGTGCCAGCAGCGGCCTCGGCTCTGGAAACACCATATATTTT; CDR3 protein: CASSGLGSGNTIYF
V gene: TRBV29-1; D gene: .; clone size: few; J gene: TRBJ1-5; CDR3 DNA: TGCAGCGTTGGGCAGGGAGGGCCTAAATCGCCCCAGCATTTT; CDR3 protein: CSVGQGGPKSPQHF
V gene: TRBV28; D gene: .; clone size: .; J gene: TRBJ1-2; CDR3 DNA: TGTGCCAGCAGGGACGACCGAGGGGGCTACACCTTC; CDR3 protein: CASRDDRGGYTF
V gene: TRBV10-2; D gene: .; clone size: .; J gene: TRBJ1-2; CDR3 DNA: TGCGCCAGCAGTGAGGGTCCATTCTCAGCTAACTATGGCTACACCTTC; CDR3 protein: CASSEGPFSANYGYTF
V gene: TRBV9; D gene: .; clone size: .; J gene: TRBJ2-3; CDR3 DNA: TGTGCCAGCAGCGTGCGGTACACAGATACGCAGTATTTT; CDR3 protein: CASSVRYTDTQYF
V gene: TRBV18; D gene: TRBD1; clone size: .; J gene: TRBJ1-3; CDR3 DNA: TGTGCCAGCTCACCACGACAGGGATATACTGGAAACACCATATATTTT; CDR3 protein: CASSPRQGYTGNTIYF
V gene: TRBV7-2; D gene: .; clone size: many; J gene: TRBJ1-2; CDR3 DNA: TGTGCCAGCAGCTTAGGCCAGCAGTATGGCTACACCTTC; CDR3 protein: CASSLGQQYGYTF
V gene: TRBV11-2; D gene: TRBD1; clone size: few; J gene: TRBJ1-4; CDR3 DNA: TGTGCCAGCAGCCCGGGGGACAGGGGGTTTGAAAAACTGTTTTTT; CDR3 protein: CASSPGDRGFEKLFF
V gene: TRBV9; D gene: TRBD1; clone size: few; J gene: TRBJ1-2; CDR3 DNA: TGTGCCAGCAGCGTAGGTCCAGGGGGAGACTTTGGCTACACCTTC; CDR3 protein: CASSVGPGGDFGYTF
V gene: TRBV5-4; D gene: TRBD1; clone size: .; J gene: TRBJ2-5; CDR3 DNA: TGTGCCAGCAGCTCCCACAGGGGGCTCGTGGAGACCCAGTACTTC; CDR3 protein: CASSSHRGLVETQYF
V gene: TRBV5-1; D gene: .; clone size: .; J gene: TRBJ1-1; CDR3 DNA: TGCGCCAGCAGCTCTACCGGGACACCGAACACTGAAGCTTTCTTT; CDR3 protein: CASSSTGTPNTEAFF
V gene: TRBV10-2; D gene: TRBD1; clone size: once; J gene: TRBJ2-4; CDR3 DNA: TGCGCCAGCAGTTTGGGACAGGGAGTGGCCAAAAACATTCAGTACTTC; CDR3 protein: CASSLGQGVAKNIQYF
V gene: TRBV5-4; D gene: TRBD2; clone size: .; J gene: TRBJ2-5; CDR3 DNA: TGTGCCAGCAGCTTCGGGACTAGCGGGAGCGAGACCCAGTACTTC; CDR3 protein: CASSFGTSGSETQYF
V gene: TRBV2; D gene: .; clone size: .; J gene: TRBJ1-4; CDR3 DNA: TGTGCCAGCAAGAGTAGCGAAAAACTGTTTTTT; CDR3 protein: CASKSSEKLFF
V gene: TRBV7-2; D gene: .; clone size: .; J gene: TRBJ2-7; CDR3 DNA: TGTGCCAGCAGCTCGGGATCCGAGCAGTACTTC; CDR3 protein: CASSSGSEQYF
V gene: TRBV28; D gene: TRBD1; clone size: few; J gene: TRBJ2-3; CDR3 DNA: TGTGCCAGCAGTTCGGGACAGGCCCTAGATACGCAGTATTTT; CDR3 protein: CASSSGQALDTQYF
V gene: TRBV7-8; D gene: TRBD1; clone size: .; J gene: TRBJ1-2; CDR3 DNA: TGTGCCAGCAGCTTAGCGAGGACAGGGGAGTATGGCTACACCTTC; CDR3 protein: CASSLARTGEYGYTF
V gene: TRBV4-1; D gene: .; clone size: .; J gene: TRBJ1-1; CDR3 DNA: TGCGCCAGCAGCCAATTCGGGACCGAAACTTTGAACACTGGAGCTTTCTTT; CDR3 protein: CASSQFGTETLNTGAFF
V gene: TRBV19; D gene: .; clone size: .; J gene: TRBJ1-5; CDR3 DNA: TGTGCCAGTAGTATTTTAGGGAATAGCAATCAGCCCCAGCATTTT; CDR3 protein: CASSILGNSNQPQHF
V gene: TRBV2; D gene: .; clone size: few; J gene: TRBJ1-5; CDR3 DNA: TGTGCCAGCAGTGAAGAGGCAGCTAGCAATCAGCCCCAGCATTTT; CDR3 protein: CASSEEAASNQPQHF
V gene: TRBV28; D gene: .; clone size: .; J gene: TRBJ1-2; CDR3 DNA: TGTGCCAGCAGTTCCAGAGGGGAGGGTAAAGAGGGCTACACCTTC; CDR3 protein: CASSSRGEGKEGYTF